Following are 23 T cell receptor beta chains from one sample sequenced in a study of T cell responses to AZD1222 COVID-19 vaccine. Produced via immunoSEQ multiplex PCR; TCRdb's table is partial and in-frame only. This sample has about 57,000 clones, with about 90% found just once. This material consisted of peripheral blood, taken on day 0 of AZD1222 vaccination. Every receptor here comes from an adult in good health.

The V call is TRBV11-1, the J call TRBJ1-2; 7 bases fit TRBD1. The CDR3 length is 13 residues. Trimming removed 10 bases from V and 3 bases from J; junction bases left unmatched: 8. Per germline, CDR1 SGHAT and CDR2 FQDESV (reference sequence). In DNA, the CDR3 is TGTGCCACAGAACAGGGGAGTGACTATGGCTACACCTTC. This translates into CATEQGSDYGYTF.

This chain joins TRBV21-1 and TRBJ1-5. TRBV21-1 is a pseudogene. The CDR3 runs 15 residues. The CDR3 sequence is CASSAKQGGDQPQHF. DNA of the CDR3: TGTGCCAGCAGCGCAAAACAGGGAGGGGATCAGCCCCAGCATTTT.

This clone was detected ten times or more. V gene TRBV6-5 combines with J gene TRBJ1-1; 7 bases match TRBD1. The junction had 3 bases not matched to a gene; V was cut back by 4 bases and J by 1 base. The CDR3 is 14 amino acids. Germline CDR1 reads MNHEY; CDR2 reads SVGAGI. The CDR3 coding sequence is TGTGCCAGCAGTTTGACAGGGACGAACACTGAAGCTTTCTTT. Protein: CASSLTGTNTEAFF.

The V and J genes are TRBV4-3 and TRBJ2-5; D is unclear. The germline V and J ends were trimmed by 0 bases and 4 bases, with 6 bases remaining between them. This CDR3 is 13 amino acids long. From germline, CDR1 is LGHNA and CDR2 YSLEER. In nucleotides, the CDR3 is TGCGCCAGCAGCCAAGATGGTATAGAGACCCAGTACTTC. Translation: CASSQDGIETQYF.

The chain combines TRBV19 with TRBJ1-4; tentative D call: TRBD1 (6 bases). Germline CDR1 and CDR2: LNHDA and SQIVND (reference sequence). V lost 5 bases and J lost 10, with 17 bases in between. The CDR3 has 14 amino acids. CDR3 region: CASSRTAEVGKLFF. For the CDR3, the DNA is TGTGCCAGTAGTCGGACAGCCGAGGTCGGAAAACTGTTTTTT.

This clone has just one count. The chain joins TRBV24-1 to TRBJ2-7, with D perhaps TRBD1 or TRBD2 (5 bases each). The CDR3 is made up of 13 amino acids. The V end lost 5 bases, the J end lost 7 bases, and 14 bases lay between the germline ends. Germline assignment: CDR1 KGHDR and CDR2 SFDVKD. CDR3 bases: TGTGCCACCAGTGCCGGGACGATGGGGGAGCAGTACTTC. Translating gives CATSAGTMGEQYF.

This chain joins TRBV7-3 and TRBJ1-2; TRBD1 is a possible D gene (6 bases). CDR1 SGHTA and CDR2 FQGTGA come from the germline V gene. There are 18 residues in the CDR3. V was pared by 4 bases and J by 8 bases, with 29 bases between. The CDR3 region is CASSSYRLQQGGAFGYTF. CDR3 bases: TGTGCCAGCAGCTCCTACCGCCTACAACAGGGTGGAGCTTTCGGCTACACCTTC.

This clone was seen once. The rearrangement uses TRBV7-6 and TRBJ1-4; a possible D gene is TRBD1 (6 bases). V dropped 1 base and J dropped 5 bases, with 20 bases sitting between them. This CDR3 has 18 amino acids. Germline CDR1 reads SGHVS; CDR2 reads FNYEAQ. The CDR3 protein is CASSLVLRRGQGNEKLFF. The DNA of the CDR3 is TGTGCCAGCAGCTTAGTCTTACGCCGGGGGCAGGGAAATGAAAAACTGTTTTTT.

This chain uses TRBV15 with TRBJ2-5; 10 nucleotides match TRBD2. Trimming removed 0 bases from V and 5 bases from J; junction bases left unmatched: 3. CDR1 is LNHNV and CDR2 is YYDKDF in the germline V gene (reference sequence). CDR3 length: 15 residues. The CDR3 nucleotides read TGTGCCACCAGCAGAGATTTAGCGGGAGGTGAGACCCAGTACTTC. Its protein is CATSRDLAGGETQYF.

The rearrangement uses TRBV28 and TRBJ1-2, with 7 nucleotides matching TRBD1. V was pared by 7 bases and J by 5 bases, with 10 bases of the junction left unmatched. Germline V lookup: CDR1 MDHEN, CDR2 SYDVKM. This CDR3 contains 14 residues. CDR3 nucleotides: TGTGCCAGCACCAGGGGCGACAGGGCTTATGGCTACACCTTC. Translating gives CASTRGDRAYGYTF.

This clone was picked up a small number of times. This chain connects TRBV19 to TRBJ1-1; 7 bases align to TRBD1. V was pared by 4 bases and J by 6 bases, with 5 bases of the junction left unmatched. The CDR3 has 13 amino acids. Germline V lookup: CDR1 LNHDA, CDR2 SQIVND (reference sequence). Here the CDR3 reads CASSNRDSSEAFF. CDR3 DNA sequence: TGTGCCAGTAGTAACCGGGACAGTTCTGAAGCTTTCTTT.

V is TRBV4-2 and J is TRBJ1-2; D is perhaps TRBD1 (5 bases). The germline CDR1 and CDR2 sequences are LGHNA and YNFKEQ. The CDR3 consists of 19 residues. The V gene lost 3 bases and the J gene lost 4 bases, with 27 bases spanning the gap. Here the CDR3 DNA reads TGTGCCAGCAGCCAGGAGAGGTCAAGTCCTTTCTATGGGACCTATGGCTACACCTTC. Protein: CASSQERSSPFYGTYGYTF.

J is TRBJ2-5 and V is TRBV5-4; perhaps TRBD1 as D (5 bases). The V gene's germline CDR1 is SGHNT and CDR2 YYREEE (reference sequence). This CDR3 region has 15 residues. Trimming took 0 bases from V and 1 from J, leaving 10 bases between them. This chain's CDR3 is CASSLEAGIQETQYF. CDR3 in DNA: TGTGCCAGCAGCTTGGAGGCAGGGATCCAAGAGACCCAGTACTTC. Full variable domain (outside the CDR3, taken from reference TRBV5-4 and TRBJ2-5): ETGVTQSPTHLIKTRGQQVTLRCSSQSGHNTVSWYQQALGQGPQFIFQYYREEENGRGNFPPRFSGLQFPNYSSELNVNALELDDSALYLCASSLEAGIQETQYFGPGTRLLVL.

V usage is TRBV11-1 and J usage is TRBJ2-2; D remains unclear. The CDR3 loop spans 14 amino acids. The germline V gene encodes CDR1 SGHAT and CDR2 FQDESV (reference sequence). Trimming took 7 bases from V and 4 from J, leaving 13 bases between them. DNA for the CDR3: TGTGCCAGCACACCGGACGGCCTCACCGGGGAGCTGTTTTTT. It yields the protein CASTPDGLTGELFF.

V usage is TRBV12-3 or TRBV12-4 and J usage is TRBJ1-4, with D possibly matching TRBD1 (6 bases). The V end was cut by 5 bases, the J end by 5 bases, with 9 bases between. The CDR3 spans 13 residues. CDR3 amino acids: CASSPQGNEKLFF. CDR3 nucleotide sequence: TGTGCCAGCAGTCCACAGGGAAATGAAAAACTGTTTTTT.

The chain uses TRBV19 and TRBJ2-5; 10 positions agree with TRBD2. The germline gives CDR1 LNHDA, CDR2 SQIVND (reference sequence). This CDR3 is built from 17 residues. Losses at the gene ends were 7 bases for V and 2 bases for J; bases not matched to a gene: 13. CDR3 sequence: CASTQSLLAGIQETQYF. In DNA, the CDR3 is TGTGCCAGTACCCAGTCCCTACTAGCGGGGATACAAGAGACCCAGTACTTC.

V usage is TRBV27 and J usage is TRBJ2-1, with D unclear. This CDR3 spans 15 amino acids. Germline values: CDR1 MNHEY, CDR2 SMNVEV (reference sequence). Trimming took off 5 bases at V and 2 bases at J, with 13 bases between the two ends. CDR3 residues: CASSPHPSAYNEQFF. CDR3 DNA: TGTGCCAGCAGTCCCCACCCCTCAGCCTACAATGAGCAGTTCTTC.

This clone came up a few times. Here the CDR3 DNA reads TGCGCCAGCAGCTCCACGACTAGCGGGAGTGAGACCCAGTACTTC. Residues: CASSSTTSGSETQYF. The V and J genes are TRBV5-1 and TRBJ2-5; 12 nucleotides agree with TRBD2. From germline, CDR1 is SGHRS and CDR2 YFSETQ. V lost 3 bases and J lost 5; bases outside the gene matches: 5. This CDR3 region has 15 residues.

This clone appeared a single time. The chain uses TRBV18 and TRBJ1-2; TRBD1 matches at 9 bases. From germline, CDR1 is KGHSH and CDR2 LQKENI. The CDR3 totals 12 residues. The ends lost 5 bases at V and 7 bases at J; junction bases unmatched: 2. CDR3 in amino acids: CASSGQGSGYTF. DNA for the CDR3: TGTGCCAGCTCAGGACAGGGGTCTGGCTACACCTTC.

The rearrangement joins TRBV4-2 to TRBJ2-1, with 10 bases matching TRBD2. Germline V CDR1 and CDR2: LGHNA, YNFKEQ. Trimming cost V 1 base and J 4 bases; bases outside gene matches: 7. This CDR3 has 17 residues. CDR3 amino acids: CASSQAVLAGLYNEQFF. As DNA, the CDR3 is TGTGCCAGCAGCCAAGCTGTACTAGCGGGACTTTACAATGAGCAGTTCTTC.

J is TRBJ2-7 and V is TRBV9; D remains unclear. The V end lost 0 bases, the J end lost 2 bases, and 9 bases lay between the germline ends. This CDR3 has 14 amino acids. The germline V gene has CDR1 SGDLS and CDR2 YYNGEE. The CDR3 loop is CASSVGTAPYEQYF. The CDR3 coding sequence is TGTGCCAGCAGCGTAGGTACAGCTCCCTACGAGCAGTACTTC.

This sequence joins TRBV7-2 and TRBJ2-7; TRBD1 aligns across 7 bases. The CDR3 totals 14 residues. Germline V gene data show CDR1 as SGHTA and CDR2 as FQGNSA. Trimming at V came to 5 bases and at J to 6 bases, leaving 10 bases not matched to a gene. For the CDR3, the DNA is TGTGCCAGCAGCACATCTACAGGGGCCTTCGAGCAGTACTTC. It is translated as CASSTSTGAFEQYF.

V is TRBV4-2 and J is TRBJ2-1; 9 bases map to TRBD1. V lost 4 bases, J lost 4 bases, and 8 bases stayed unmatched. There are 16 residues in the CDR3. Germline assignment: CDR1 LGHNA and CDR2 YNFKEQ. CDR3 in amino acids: CASSREGQGSYNEQFF. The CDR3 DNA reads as TGTGCCAGCAGCCGAGAGGGACAGGGTTCTTACAATGAGCAGTTCTTC.